These T cell receptor beta chains were read from a single sample in a study of T cell responses to AZD1222 COVID-19 vaccine. The protocol was immunoSEQ multiplex PCR, while the TCRdb copy is restricted to in-frame clones and leaves out a portion. The table includes 50,000 to 75,000 clones, about 70% detected once. Source: peripheral blood, taken on day 0 of AZD1222 vaccination. These receptors were collected from an adult in good health. CDR3s leave out the opening cysteine and the closing phenylalanine or tryptophan. The size field is filled for only some rows; it gives once, few, many or a size class.

v_gene	j_gene	abundance	CDR3aa
TRBV28	TRBJ2-2	-	ASSFAGNTGELF
TRBV12-5	TRBJ1-5	-	ASGLEGGNQPQH
TRBV27	TRBJ1-5	-	ASSTQSGNQPQH
TRBV5-1	TRBJ1-1	-	ASSIGQGMNTEAF
TRBV30	TRBJ2-3	-	AWSVGSSPHTDTQY
TRBV11-3	TRBJ2-2	-	ASPTKGRGNTGELF
TRBV11-3	TRBJ2-1	-	ASSLAGGPDNEQF
TRBV6-5	TRBJ1-1	-	ASSYSGTGSTEAF
TRBV30	TRBJ2-2	-	AWSAERITGELF
TRBV7-2	TRBJ2-3	-	ASSLFRTSGVVDTQY
TRBV4-3	TRBJ1-6	-	ASSQDTRGSHSPLH
TRBV12-3/TRBV12-4	TRBJ1-1	-	ASRAVNTEAF
TRBV5-1	TRBJ2-3	few	ASSLLGLIAGGLVGDTQY
TRBV3-1/TRBV3-2	TRBJ2-7	-	ASRLLAGVNEQY
TRBV7-2	TRBJ2-2	few	ASKLGIGELF
TRBV3-1/TRBV3-2	TRBJ1-6	-	ASSQANGSPLH
TRBV6-5	TRBJ1-2	few	AVRTGGGYT
TRBV28	TRBJ1-2	once	ASSLPGANYGYT
TRBV30	TRBJ1-1	few	AWNIATLRNTEAF
TRBV18	TRBJ2-7	-	ASSVGGTTEEQY
TRBV5-6	TRBJ1-2	few	ASSSGQGFLDNGYT
TRBV27	TRBJ1-2	-	ASSVASAARDGYT
TRBV27	TRBJ1-1	-	ASSLAGGYTEAF
TRBV7-9	TRBJ1-1	-	ASSLAQGGRTEAF
TRBV7-2	TRBJ2-3	once	ASSSGPVADTQY
TRBV7-2	TRBJ1-1	-	ASSWDRRLNTEAF
TRBV10-3	TRBJ2-1	-	AISLDRTPGYNEQF
TRBV11-1	TRBJ1-1	-	ASSLGLLMNTEAF
TRBV2	TRBJ2-3	few	AEASITDTQY
TRBV29-1	TRBJ1-2	-	SVRAGGILYGYT
TRBV5-4	TRBJ2-3	-	ASSFGTATDTQY